This entry concerns a single TCR beta chain. Its antigen is undetermined. This CDR3 spans 15 amino acids. The data derive from a study of CXCR3-negative and CXCR3-positive naive CD8 T cells. It was by 5' RACE with UMI labels that the TRB cDNA libraries were prepared. TCRdb derives one entry per CDR3 protein from the 5' RACE reads, leaving out DNA. This sample contains 130,000 or so distinct CDR3 sequences. Study results and limitations: Most assays used freshly isolated PBMCs, as cryopreservation partially reduced CXCR3. Unlike memory cells, which differed, naive CXCR3-negative and CXCR3-positive cells had similar TRBV-TRBJ usage. Greater hydrophobicity was found in TRB CDR3s of CXCR3-positive naive cells than of CXCR3-negative naive cells.

The genes are TRBV12-3 or TRBV12-4 and TRBJ2-7; the TCRdb call, TRBD1, lacks DNA for checking. This clonotype was obtained from a human donor in good health. Some clones in this sample may be carry-over from other donors' samples. The sequenced sample was naive CXCR3- CD8+ T cells from blood. This sample's subset: CD45RO-CCR7+CD27+CD95- naive CD8+ T cells lacking CXCR3 (TNR3-). CDR3 in amino acids: CASSDAPGQGYEQYF.